Below, 11 T cell receptor beta chains from the same sample are listed, as sequenced in a study of TIL therapy for anti-PD-1-resistant metastatic lung cancer (dated by TCRdb to the early 2020s). In the paper's terms, the time point label means: pre-treatment sample, taken before nivolumab and TIL therapy. Using bias-controlled multiplex PCR with the immunoSEQ v3 hsTCRB kit, the TCR beta CDR3 regions were amplified from genomic DNA. TCRdb took this table from immuneACCESS and kept in-frame rearrangements with V and J called. Such tables lack part of the clones; where checked against another copy, unresolved V genes explain under half of the gap, and the rest is unexplained. The sample yields about 60,000 clones; 87% were counted once. The biggest ten clones account for around 2.6% of the sample. Source: blood, taken at baseline. Receptor source: a person aged 25 to 80 with non-small cell lung cancer.

The rearrangement uses TRBV6-1 and TRBJ1-2, with D perhaps matching TRBD1 (6 bases). The CDR3 is made up of 13 amino acids. The V gene's germline CDR1 is MNHNS and CDR2 SASEGT. V was cut by 2 bases and J by 6 bases, with 10 bases left in between. The DNA of the CDR3 is TGTGCCAGCAGTGAAACGGGGGCGGATGGCTACACCTTC. It specifies CASSETGADGYTF.

The chain is built from TRBV27 and TRBJ1-1; D uncertain. The CDR3 spans 14 residues. The V gene's germline CDR1 is MNHEY and CDR2 SMNVEV (reference sequence). The V end was cut by 3 bases, the J end by 0 bases, with 8 bases between. The CDR3 loop is CASSFDGLNTEAFF. CDR3 sequence (DNA): TGTGCCAGCAGTTTCGACGGATTGAACACTGAAGCTTTCTTT.

This clone was observed a few times. V is TRBV7-9 and J is TRBJ1-3; tentative D call: TRBD1 (5 bases). Germline assignment: CDR1 SEHNR and CDR2 FQNEAQ (reference sequence). The CDR3 is made up of 16 amino acids. V was cut by 5 bases and J by 0 bases, with 14 bases left in between. Written as DNA, the CDR3 is TGTGCCAGCAGCCCCCCGGGACCGGTCTCTGGAAACACCATATATTTT. This gives the protein CASSPPGPVSGNTIYF.

J is TRBJ2-1 and V is TRBV7-8; 12 positions match TRBD2. Germline CDR1 and CDR2: SGHVS and FQNEAQ. V lost 5 bases to trimming and J lost 8 bases; unmatched junction nucleotides: 13. The CDR3 spans 17 residues. The CDR3 DNA reads as TGTGCCAGCAGCCCACGATATCTAGCGGGAGGGCCCGATGAGCAGTTCTTC. This translates into CASSPRYLAGGPDEQFF.

This rearrangement joins TRBV5-1 to TRBJ2-1; 14 bases agree with TRBD2. Trimming cost V 0 bases and J 0 bases; bases outside gene matches: 8. The CDR3 sequence is 20 residues long. Germline values: CDR1 SGHRS, CDR2 YFSETQ. The CDR3 sequence is CASSLGGTSGGQSSYNEQFF. In DNA, the CDR3 is TGCGCCAGCAGCTTGGGAGGGACTAGCGGGGGCCAGAGCTCCTACAATGAGCAGTTCTTC.

The chain combines TRBV30 with TRBJ2-3; the D is unclear. V lost 1 base and J lost 10, with 9 bases in between. Germline V gene data show CDR1 as GTSNPN and CDR2 as SVGIG (reference sequence). The CDR3 length is 11 residues. CDR3 sequence reads: CAWSEARAQYF. The DNA of the CDR3 is TGTGCCTGGAGTGAGGCTCGCGCGCAGTATTTT.

The rearrangement links TRBV4-1 to TRBJ1-2, with unresolved D. V dropped 0 bases and J dropped 7 bases, with 21 bases sitting between them. Germline loops: CDR1 MGHRA, CDR2 YSYEKL. This CDR3 comprises 17 residues. In DNA form, the CDR3 reads TGCGCCAGCAGCCAAGATACCAACCCTGCCTCCACAAGTGGCTACACCTTC. Its protein product is CASSQDTNPASTSGYTF.

The chain couples TRBV5-1 to TRBJ1-5; possibly TRBD1 for D (5 bases). Trimming took off 0 bases at V and 6 bases at J, with 10 bases between the two ends. The CDR3 is 14 amino acids. The V gene's germline CDR1 is SGHRS and CDR2 YFSETQ. Here the CDR3 reads CASSLDGGSQPQHF. In DNA, the CDR3 is TGCGCCAGCAGCTTGGACGGGGGAAGTCAGCCCCAGCATTTT.

This chain links TRBV5-5 with TRBJ2-6, with a possible D match to TRBD1 (6 bases). The CDR3 spans 17 residues. V gave up 5 bases and J gave up 0 bases, with 15 bases separating them. The V gene's germline CDR1 is SGHKS and CDR2 YYEKEE (reference sequence). The CDR3 protein is CASRHADSVSGANVLTF. CDR3 DNA sequence: TGTGCCAGCAGGCACGCGGACAGCGTCTCTGGGGCCAACGTCCTGACTTTC.

V gene TRBV18 combines with J gene TRBJ2-2; D ambiguous. The V gene's germline CDR1 is KGHSH and CDR2 LQKENI. The V gene lost 0 bases and the J gene lost 8 bases, with 13 bases spanning the gap. The CDR3 contains 15 residues. The CDR3 bases are TGTGCCAGCTCACCACCGGAGAGCCTACCAGGGGAGCTGTTTTTT. It yields the protein CASSPPESLPGELFF.

The CDR3 here is CASSFSGGETEAFF. The DNA for the CDR3 is TGTGCCAGCAGTTTCTCCGGGGGGGAAACTGAAGCTTTCTTT. The chain uses TRBV6-6 and TRBJ1-1, with a tentative D call TRBD1 (5 bases). The CDR3 is 14 amino acids. V gave up 4 bases and J gave up 5 bases, with 14 bases separating them. Germline V CDR1 and CDR2: MNHNY, SVGAGI (reference sequence).